What follows are 20 T cell receptor beta chains derived from one specimen sequenced in a study of beta chain features in type 1 diabetes. Of the isolated RNA, all was reverse transcribed, and so the sequenced material was expressed TCRB transcripts. TCRdb's copy holds only in-frame clones and misses some; the assay was immunoSEQ multiplex PCR. This sample carries around 280,000 clones, approximately 8.1% of them seen once, and the ten largest clones take 1%. The sequenced sample was central memory CD4+ T cells from blood. The receptors originated from a woman aged 18-29 years in good health.

This clone was observed a handful of times. The CDR3 reads CASSQGGTRAEQYV. The CDR3 DNA sequence: TGTGCCAGCAGCCAGGGTGGGACCAGGGCCGAGCAGTACGTC. J is TRBJ2-7 and V is TRBV7-2; possibly TRBD1 or TRBD2 for D (5 bases each). This CDR3 is 14 amino acids long. Between the trimmed V and J ends, which lost 5 bases and 6 bases, there was a span of 17 bases. Per the germline V gene, CDR1 is SGHTA and CDR2 is FQGNSA.

The table lists this clone with many counts. This chain links TRBV7-3 with TRBJ1-5, with D possibly being TRBD1 (5 bases). V was trimmed by 2 bases and J by 7 bases, leaving 9 bases between them. CDR1 SGHTA and CDR2 FQGTGA come from the germline V gene. The CDR3 has 13 amino acids. CDR3 DNA: TGTGCCAGCAGCTTACAGGGAGGGCAGCCCCAGCATTTT. Amino acid sequence: CASSLQGGQPQHF. Supplemented by reference TRBV7-3 and TRBJ1-5, the full variable domain reads GAGVSQTPSNKVTEKGKYVELRCDPISGHTALYWYRQSLGQGPEFLIYFQGTGAADDSGLPNDRFFAVRPEGSVSTLKIQRTERGDSAVYLCASSLQGGQPQHFGDGTRLSIL.

Ten or more counts support this clone. V is TRBV28 and J is TRBJ2-2; D ambiguous. Germline V lookup: CDR1 MDHEN, CDR2 SYDVKM. This CDR3 spans 12 amino acids. The V end lost 6 bases, the J end lost 5 bases, and 7 bases lay between the germline ends. The DNA for the CDR3 is TGTGCCAGCAGCCTTCTAACCGGGGAGCTGTTTTTT. Its protein is CASSLLTGELFF.

In its sample, this clone was seen a few times. This chain joins TRBV28 and TRBJ2-7; D not certain. The CDR3 loop spans 13 amino acids. Germline assignment: CDR1 MDHEN and CDR2 SYDVKM. Trimming cost V 4 bases and J 3 bases, with 10 bases left between them. The CDR3 DNA reads as TGTGCCAGCAGTTCCGGGCTTCTCTACGAGCAGTACGTC. Its translation: CASSSGLLYEQYV.

The chain links TRBV4-2 to TRBJ1-3, with D maybe TRBD1 (5 bases). The CDR3 totals 18 residues. Trimming pared 0 bases from V and 0 bases from J, leaving 15 bases between. In germline, CDR1 is LGHNA, CDR2 YNFKEQ. For the CDR3, the DNA is TGTGCCAGCAGCCAAGATGGGGGTGGCAGTGGCTCTGGAAACACCATATATTTT. This encodes CASSQDGGGSGSGNTIYF.

This clone occurred many times. The rearrangement links TRBV30 to TRBJ2-7; a possible D gene is TRBD1 (6 bases). CDR3 length: 17 residues. Per germline, CDR1 GTSNPN and CDR2 SVGIG (reference sequence). The V and J ends lost 0 bases and 3 bases respectively, with 21 bases between them. In DNA form, the CDR3 reads TGTGCCTGGAGTGTAAAGGGCATGGGGACAATCTACTACGAGCAGTACTTC. This encodes CAWSVKGMGTIYYEQYF.

This rearrangement joins TRBV7-3 to TRBJ2-2; D remains ambiguous. The germline gives CDR1 SGHTA, CDR2 FQGTGA. The CDR3 loop spans 15 amino acids. Trimming pared 2 bases from V and 0 bases from J, leaving 7 bases between. The CDR3 DNA sequence: TGTGCCAGCAGCTTATTGGGGTCGAACACCGGGGAGCTGTTTTTT. Amino acid sequence: CASSLLGSNTGELFF.

As regards this clone: Sequence at one end of the junction differs from germline and may be a read error. The chain uses TRBV7-9 and TRBJ2-2; weak D call: TRBD2 (5 bases). This CDR3 is 15 amino acids long. CDR1 is SEHNR and CDR2 is FQNEAQ in the germline V gene (reference sequence). The CDR3 coding sequence is TGTGCCAGCAGCGTAGCGAGGGCGTACACCGGGGAGCTGTTTTTT. This sequence encodes CASSVARAYTGELFF.

V is TRBV29-1 and J is TRBJ1-5; 9 positions match TRBD1. The CDR3 has 13 residues. V lost 6 bases and J lost 6; bases outside the gene matches: 6. Per germline, CDR1 SQVTM and CDR2 ANQGSEA. The CDR3 DNA reads as TGCAGCGTCCGGACAGGGGAGACTCAGCCCCAGCATTTT. Residues: CSVRTGETQPQHF.

The chain employs TRBV10-3 and TRBJ2-5, with 12 bases that match TRBD1. V shed 0 bases and J 2 bases; nucleotides not matched to a gene: 7. The CDR3 runs to 18 residues. In germline, CDR1 is ENHRY, CDR2 SYGVKD. The CDR3 reads CAISESKGQGALQETQYF. Written as DNA, the CDR3 is TGTGCCATCAGTGAGTCGAAGGGACAGGGGGCCCTACAAGAGACCCAGTACTTC.

J is TRBJ1-1 and V is TRBV5-1; possibly TRBD1 for D (6 bases). Germline V gene lookup returns CDR1 SGHRS and CDR2 YFSETQ. The CDR3 spans 16 residues. V dropped 3 bases and J dropped 1 base, with 16 bases sitting between them. CDR3 amino acids: CASSSQGGQTNTEAFF. CDR3 sequence (DNA): TGCGCCAGCAGCTCCCAAGGCGGACAGACGAACACTGAAGCTTTCTTT. Looking up the rest from reference TRBV5-1 and TRBJ1-1 gives the full variable domain: KAGVTQTPRYLIKTRGQQVTLSCSPISGHRSVSWYQQTPGQGLQFLFEYFSETQRNKGNFPGRFSGRQFSNSRSEMNVSTLELGDSALYLCASSSQGGQTNTEAFFGQGTRLTVV.

This rearrangement joins TRBV7-2 to TRBJ2-1; the D gene is possibly TRBD1 (6 bases). Germline CDR1 reads SGHTA; CDR2 reads FQGNSA. Between the trimmed V and J ends, which lost 1 base and 8 bases, there was a span of 9 bases. This CDR3 region has 13 residues. The CDR3 sequence is CASSLEQGYEQFF. The CDR3 DNA follows: TGTGCCAGCAGCTTAGAACAGGGCTATGAGCAGTTCTTC. The entire variable domain, with the rest obtained from reference TRBV7-2 and TRBJ2-1, is as follows: GAGVSQSPSNKVTEKGKDVELRCDPISGHTALYWYRQSLGQGLEFLIYFQGNSAPDKSGLPSDRFSAERTGGSVSTLTIQRTQQEDSAVYLCASSLEQGYEQFFGPGTRLTVL.

In this sample, this clone turned up a few times. V is TRBV2 and J is TRBJ1-5; the D is unclear. Germline V gene sequence: CDR1 SNHLY, CDR2 FYNNEI. The V end was cut by 1 base, the J end by 9 bases, with 13 bases between. CDR3 length: 14 amino acids. The CDR3, as DNA: TGTGCCAGCAGTGAAGACGTCCGTTCGGCGCCCCAGCATTTT. This gives the protein CASSEDVRSAPQHF.

The table lists this clone with a few counts. V gene TRBV27 combines with J gene TRBJ2-1; tentatively, D is TRBD1 (5 bases). Looked up from germline, CDR1 is MNHEY and CDR2 is SMNVEV (reference sequence). The CDR3 length is 14 residues. The V end was cut by 2 bases, the J end by 9 bases, with 14 bases between. CDR3 DNA sequence: TGTGCCAGCAGTTTAGGGCAGGGTGCGAGTGAGCAGTTCTTC. Its translation: CASSLGQGASEQFF.

This clone turned up a few times. Different DNA sequences within this sample yield the same CDR3. V usage is TRBV30 and J usage is TRBJ2-1; D is possibly TRBD1 (5 bases). V lost 4 bases to trimming and J lost 4 bases, with 5 bases between them. The CDR3 loop spans 11 amino acids. Germline V gene sequence: CDR1 GTSNPN, CDR2 SVGIG (reference sequence). The DNA of the CDR3 is TGTGCCTGGACAGGGTACAATGAGCAGTTCTTC. It translates to CAWTGYNEQFF. Supplemented by reference TRBV30 and TRBJ2-1, the full variable domain reads SQTIHQWPATLVQPVGSPLSLECTVEGTSNPNLYWYRQAAGRGLQLLFYSVGIGQISSEVPQNLSASRPQDRQFILSSKKLLLSDSGFYLCAWTGYNEQFFGPGTRLTVL.

The chain recombines TRBV25-1 with TRBJ1-4; 11 bases map to TRBD1. The V gene's germline CDR1 is MGHDK and CDR2 SYGVNS. With 7 bases clipped from V and 8 bases from J, the junction kept 3 bases outside the gene matches. The CDR3 sequence is 13 residues long. The CDR3 region is CASMDRGREKLFF. CDR3 nucleotide sequence: TGTGCCAGCATGGACAGGGGGCGAGAAAAACTGTTTTTT. The complete variable domain, with remaining parts taken from reference TRBV25-1 and TRBJ1-4, reads EADIYQTPRYLVIGTGKKITLECSQTMGHDKMYWYQQDPGMELHLIHYSYGVNSTEKGDLSSESTVSRIRTEHFPLTLESARPSHTSQYLCASMDRGREKLFFGSGTQLSVL.

The gene calls are TRBV27 and TRBJ1-2; D uncertain. The CDR3 is 16 amino acids. Between the trimmed V and J ends, which lost 6 bases and 4 bases, there was a span of 21 bases. Germline CDR1 MNHEY, CDR2 SMNVEV (reference sequence). For the CDR3, the DNA is TGTGCCAGCAGCCGAAGTAAGGCCGAAATCATCTATGGCTACACCTTC. Translating gives CASSRSKAEIIYGYTF.

The rearrangement joins TRBV4-3 to TRBJ1-3; TRBD1 aligns across 7 bases. CDR1 is LGHNA, CDR2 YSLEER, per germline. The CDR3 extends over 15 amino acids. Losses at the gene ends were 6 bases for V and 2 bases for J; bases not matched to a gene: 7. CDR3 sequence reads: CASSQSGTAGNTIYF. The DNA of the CDR3 is TGCGCCAGCAGTCAGTCCGGGACAGCTGGAAACACCATATATTTT.

The V gene is TRBV9, the J gene TRBJ2-5, with 10 bases fitting TRBD1. The CDR3 has 13 amino acids. J was trimmed by 4 bases and V by 6 bases; bases with no gene match: 3. The germline V gene encodes CDR1 SGDLS and CDR2 YYNGEE. The CDR3 here is CASTRDRGETQYF. DNA for the CDR3: TGTGCCAGCACCCGGGACAGGGGAGAGACCCAGTACTTC.

This chain links TRBV7-3 with TRBJ1-1; no clear D. The CDR3 spans 14 residues. CDR1 and CDR2 from the germline V gene are SGHTA and FQGTGA. V lost 1 base, J lost 6 bases, and 12 bases lay in between. CDR3 in DNA: TGTGCCAGCAGCTTAATCCGGGATACGCCTGAAGCTTTCTTT. Amino acid sequence: CASSLIRDTPEAFF.